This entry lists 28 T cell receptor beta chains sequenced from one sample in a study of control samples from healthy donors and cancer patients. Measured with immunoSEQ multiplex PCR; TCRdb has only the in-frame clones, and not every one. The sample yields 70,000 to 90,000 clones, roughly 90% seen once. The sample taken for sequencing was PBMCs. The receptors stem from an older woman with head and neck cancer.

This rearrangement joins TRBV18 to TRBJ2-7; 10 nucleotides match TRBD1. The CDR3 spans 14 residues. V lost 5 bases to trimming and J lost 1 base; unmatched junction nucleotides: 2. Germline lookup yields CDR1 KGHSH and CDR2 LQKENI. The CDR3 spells CASSEGQGSYEQYF. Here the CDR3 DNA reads TGTGCCAGCTCAGAGGGACAGGGGTCCTACGAGCAGTACTTC.

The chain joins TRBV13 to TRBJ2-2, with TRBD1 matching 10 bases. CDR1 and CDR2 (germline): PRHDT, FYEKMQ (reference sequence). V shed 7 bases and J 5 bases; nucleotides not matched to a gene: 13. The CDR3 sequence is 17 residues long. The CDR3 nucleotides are TGTGCCAGCACCAGAACACCGGACAGGGGGAGTACCGGGGAGCTGTTTTTT. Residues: CASTRTPDRGSTGELFF.

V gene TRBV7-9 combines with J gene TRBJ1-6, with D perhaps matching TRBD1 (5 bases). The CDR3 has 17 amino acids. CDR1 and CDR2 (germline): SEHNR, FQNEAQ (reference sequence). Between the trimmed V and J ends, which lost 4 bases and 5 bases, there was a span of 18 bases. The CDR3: CASSSSRGLGDNSPLHF. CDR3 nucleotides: TGTGCCAGCAGCTCCAGTCGGGGTTTAGGGGATAATTCACCCCTCCACTTT.

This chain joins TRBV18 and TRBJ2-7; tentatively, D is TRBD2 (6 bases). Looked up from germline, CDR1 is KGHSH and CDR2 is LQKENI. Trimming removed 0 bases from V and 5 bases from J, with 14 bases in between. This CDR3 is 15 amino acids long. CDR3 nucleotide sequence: TGTGCCAGCTCACCACCGACTAGGGCAGCTAACGAGCAGTACTTC. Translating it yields CASSPPTRAANEQYF.

The CDR3 is CASSLVGQPQETQYF. For the CDR3, the DNA is TGTGCCAGCAGCTTAGTAGGGCAGCCCCAAGAGACCCAGTACTTC. This chain links TRBV7-2 with TRBJ2-5; the D is unclear. The V end lost 1 base, the J end lost 1 base, and 10 bases lay between the germline ends. The CDR3 has 15 residues. Germline CDR1 reads SGHTA; CDR2 reads FQGNSA.

Here the CDR3 reads CATSRDDSARTQYF. In DNA, the CDR3 is TGTGCCACCAGCAGAGATGACTCCGCGCGGACCCAGTACTTC. The rearrangement uses TRBV15 and TRBJ2-5; D not certain. This CDR3 contains 14 residues. Germline lookup yields CDR1 LNHNV and CDR2 YYDKDF (reference sequence). The V end lost 0 bases, the J end lost 7 bases, and 12 bases lay between the germline ends. Full variable domain (missing parts from reference TRBV15 and TRBJ2-5): DAMVIQNPRYQVTQFGKPVTLSCSQTLNHNVMYWYQQKSSQAPKLLFHYYDKDFNNEADTPDNFQSRRPNTSFCFLDIRSPGLGDTAMYLCATSRDDSARTQYFGPGTRLLVL.

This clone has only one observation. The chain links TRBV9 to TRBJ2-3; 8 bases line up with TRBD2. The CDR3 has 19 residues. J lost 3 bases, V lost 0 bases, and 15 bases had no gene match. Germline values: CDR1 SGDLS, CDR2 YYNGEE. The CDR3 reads CASSVGASATSGTTDTQYF. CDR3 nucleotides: TGTGCCAGCAGCGTAGGGGCCTCGGCCACTAGCGGCACTACAGATACGCAGTATTTT.

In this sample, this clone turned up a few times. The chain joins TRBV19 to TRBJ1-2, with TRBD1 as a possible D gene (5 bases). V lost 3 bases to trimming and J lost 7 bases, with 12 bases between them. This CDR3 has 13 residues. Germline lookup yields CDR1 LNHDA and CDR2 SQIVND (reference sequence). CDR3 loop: CASSMGQGFGYTF. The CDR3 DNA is TGTGCCAGTAGTATGGGTCAGGGATTTGGCTACACCTTC. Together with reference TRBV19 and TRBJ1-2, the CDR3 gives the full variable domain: DGGITQSPKYLFRKEGQNVTLSCEQNLNHDAMYWYRQDPGQGLRLIYYSQIVNDFQKGDIAEGYSVSREKKESFPLTVTSAQKNPTAFYLCASSMGQGFGYTFGSGTRLTVV.

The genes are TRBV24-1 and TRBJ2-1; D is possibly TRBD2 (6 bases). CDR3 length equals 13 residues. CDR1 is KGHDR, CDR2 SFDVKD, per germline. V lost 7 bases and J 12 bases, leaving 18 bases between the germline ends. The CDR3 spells CATSKGAGPGQFF. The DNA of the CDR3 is TGTGCCACCAGCAAAGGGGCGGGGCCTGGGCAGTTCTTC.

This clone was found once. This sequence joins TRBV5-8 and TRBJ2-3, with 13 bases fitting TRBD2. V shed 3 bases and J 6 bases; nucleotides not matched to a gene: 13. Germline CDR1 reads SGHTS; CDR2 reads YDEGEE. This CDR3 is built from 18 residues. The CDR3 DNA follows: TGTGCCAGCAGCTCGGGATGGACTAGCGGGAGAGGTTGGGATACGCAGTATTTT. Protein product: CASSSGWTSGRGWDTQYF.

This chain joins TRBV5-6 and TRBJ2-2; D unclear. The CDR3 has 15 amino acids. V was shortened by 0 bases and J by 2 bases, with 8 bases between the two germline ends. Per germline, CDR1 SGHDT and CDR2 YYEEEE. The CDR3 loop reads CASSLVLGNTGELFF. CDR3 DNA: TGTGCCAGCAGCTTGGTATTGGGTAACACCGGGGAGCTGTTTTTT.

This CDR3 is CASSLGRGSSEQYF. CDR3 in DNA: TGTGCCAGCAGCTTAGGACGGGGGAGCAGCGAGCAGTACTTC. The chain is built from TRBV7-2 and TRBJ2-7, with a possible D match to TRBD2 (6 bases). Germline CDR1 and CDR2: SGHTA and FQGNSA. This CDR3 is built from 14 residues. V was clipped by 1 base and J by 6 bases, with 13 bases between them.

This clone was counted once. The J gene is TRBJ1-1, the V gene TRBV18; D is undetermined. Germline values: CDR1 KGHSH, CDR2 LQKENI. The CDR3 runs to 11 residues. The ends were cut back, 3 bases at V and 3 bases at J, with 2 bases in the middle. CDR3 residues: CASSPDTEAFF. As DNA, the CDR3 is TGTGCCAGCTCACCTGACACTGAAGCTTTCTTT. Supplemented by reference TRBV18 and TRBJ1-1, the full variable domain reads NAGVMQNPRHLVRRRGQEARLRCSPMKGHSHVYWYRQLPEEGLKFMVYLQKENIIDESGMPKERFSAEFPKEGPSILRIQQVVRGDSAAYFCASSPDTEAFFGQGTRLTVV.

The CDR3 spells CASRMGAEGELFF. The CDR3 DNA follows: TGTGCCAGCCGAATGGGGGCCGAAGGGGAGCTGTTTTTT. The chain recombines TRBV25-1 with TRBJ2-2, with a weak D call TRBD1 (6 bases). The CDR3 consists of 13 residues. V was shortened by 8 bases and J by 8 bases, with 15 bases between the two germline ends. CDR1 and CDR2 from the germline V gene are MGHDK and SYGVNS. The whole variable domain, remainder taken from reference TRBV25-1 and TRBJ2-2, is EADIYQTPRYLVIGTGKKITLECSQTMGHDKMYWYQQDPGMELHLIHYSYGVNSTEKGDLSSESTVSRIRTEHFPLTLESARPSHTSQYLCASRMGAEGELFFGEGSRLTVL.

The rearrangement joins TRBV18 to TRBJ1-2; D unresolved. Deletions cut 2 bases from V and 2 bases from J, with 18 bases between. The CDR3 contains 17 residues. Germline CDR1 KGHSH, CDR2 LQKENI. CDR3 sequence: CASSPGGGLETNYGYTF. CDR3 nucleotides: TGTGCCAGCTCACCAGGTGGAGGTTTAGAGACGAACTATGGCTACACCTTC.

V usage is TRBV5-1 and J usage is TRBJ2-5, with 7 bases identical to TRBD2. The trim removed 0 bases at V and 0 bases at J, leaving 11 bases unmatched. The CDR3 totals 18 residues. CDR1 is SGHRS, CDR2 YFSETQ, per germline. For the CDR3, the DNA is TGCGCCAGCAGCTTGGTTCCGGCTAGCGGAGCGTACCAAGAGACCCAGTACTTC. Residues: CASSLVPASGAYQETQYF.

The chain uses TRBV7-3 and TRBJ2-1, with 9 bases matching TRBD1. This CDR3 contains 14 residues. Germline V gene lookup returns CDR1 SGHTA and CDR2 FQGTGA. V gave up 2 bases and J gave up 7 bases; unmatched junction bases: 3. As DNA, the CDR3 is TGTGCCAGCAGCTTAGGACAGGGGATGAATGAGCAGTTCTTC. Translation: CASSLGQGMNEQFF.

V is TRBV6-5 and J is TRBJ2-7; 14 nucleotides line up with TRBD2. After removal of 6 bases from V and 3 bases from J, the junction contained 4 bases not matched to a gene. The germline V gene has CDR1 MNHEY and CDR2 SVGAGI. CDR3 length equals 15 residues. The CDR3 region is CASRPGLAGVYEQYF. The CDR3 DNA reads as TGTGCCAGCAGGCCGGGACTAGCGGGAGTCTACGAGCAGTACTTC.

Written as DNA, the CDR3 is TGTGCCAGTAGGCGGGATCCAAGCGGCGATGAGCAGTTCTTC. The encoded protein is CASRRDPSGDEQFF. The gene calls are TRBV19 and TRBJ2-1; possible D gene TRBD2, 6 bases. The CDR3 has 14 amino acids. Deletions cut 6 bases from V and 8 bases from J, with 17 bases between. CDR1 and CDR2 (germline): LNHDA, SQIVND (reference sequence).

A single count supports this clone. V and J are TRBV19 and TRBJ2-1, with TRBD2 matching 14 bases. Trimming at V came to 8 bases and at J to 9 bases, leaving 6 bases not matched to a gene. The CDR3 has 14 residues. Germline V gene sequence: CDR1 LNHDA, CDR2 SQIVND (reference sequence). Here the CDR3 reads CASAGGLAGGEQFF. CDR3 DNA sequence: TGTGCCAGTGCAGGTGGACTAGCGGGAGGTGAGCAGTTCTTC.

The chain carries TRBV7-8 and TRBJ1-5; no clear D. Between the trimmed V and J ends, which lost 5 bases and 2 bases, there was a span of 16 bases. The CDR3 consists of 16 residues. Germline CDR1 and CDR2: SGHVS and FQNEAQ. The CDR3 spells CASSPDARKGNQPQHF. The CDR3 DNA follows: TGTGCCAGCAGCCCGGACGCCAGGAAAGGCAATCAGCCCCAGCATTTT.

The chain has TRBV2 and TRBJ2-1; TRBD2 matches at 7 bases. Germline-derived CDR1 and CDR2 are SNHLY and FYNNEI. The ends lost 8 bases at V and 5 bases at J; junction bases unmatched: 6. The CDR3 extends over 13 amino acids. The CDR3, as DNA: TGTGCCAGCGAGCGGGATAGGGACAATGAGCAGTTCTTC. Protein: CASERDRDNEQFF.

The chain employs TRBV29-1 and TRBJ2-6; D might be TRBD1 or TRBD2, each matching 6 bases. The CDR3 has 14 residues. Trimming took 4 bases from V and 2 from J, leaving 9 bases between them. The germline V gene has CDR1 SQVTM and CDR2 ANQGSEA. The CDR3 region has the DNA TGCAGCGTTGTAGGGGGGACTGGGGCCAACGTCCTGACTTTC. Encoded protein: CSVVGGTGANVLTF.

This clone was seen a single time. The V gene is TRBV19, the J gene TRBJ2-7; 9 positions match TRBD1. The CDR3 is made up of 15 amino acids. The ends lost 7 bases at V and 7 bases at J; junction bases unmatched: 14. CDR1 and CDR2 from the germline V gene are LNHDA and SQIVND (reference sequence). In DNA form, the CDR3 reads TGTGCCAGTACTCGATCCGGGACAGGGTGGGGGGAGCAGTACTTC. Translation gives CASTRSGTGWGEQYF.

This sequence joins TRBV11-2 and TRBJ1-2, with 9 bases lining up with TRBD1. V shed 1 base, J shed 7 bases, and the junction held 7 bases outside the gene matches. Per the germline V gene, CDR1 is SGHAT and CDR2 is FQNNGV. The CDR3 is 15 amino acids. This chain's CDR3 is CASSLGGTGRPGYTF. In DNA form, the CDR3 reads TGTGCCAGCAGCTTAGGCGGGACAGGGCGACCTGGCTACACCTTC.

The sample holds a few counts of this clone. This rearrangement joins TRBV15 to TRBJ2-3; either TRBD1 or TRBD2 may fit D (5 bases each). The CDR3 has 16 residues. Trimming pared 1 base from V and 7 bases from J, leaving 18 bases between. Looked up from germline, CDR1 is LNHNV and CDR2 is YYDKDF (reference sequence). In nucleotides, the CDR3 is TGTGCCACCAGCAGAGTCGGGGACGGGAAGGGATATACGCAGTATTTT. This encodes CATSRVGDGKGYTQYF.

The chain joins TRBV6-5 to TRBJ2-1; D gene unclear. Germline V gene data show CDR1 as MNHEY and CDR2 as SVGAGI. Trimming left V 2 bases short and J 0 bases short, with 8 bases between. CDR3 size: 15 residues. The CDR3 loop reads CASSYTPISYNEQFF. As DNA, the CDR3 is TGTGCCAGCAGTTACACCCCTATCTCCTACAATGAGCAGTTCTTC.

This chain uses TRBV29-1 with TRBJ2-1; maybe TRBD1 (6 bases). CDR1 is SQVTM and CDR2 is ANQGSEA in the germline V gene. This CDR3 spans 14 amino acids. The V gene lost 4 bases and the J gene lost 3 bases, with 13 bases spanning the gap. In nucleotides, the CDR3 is TGCAGCGTTGGAGGGGGAGCGGACTACAATGAGCAGTTCTTC. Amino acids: CSVGGGADYNEQFF.